The rows below give T cell receptor beta chains drawn from one sample of a study of blood T cell repertoires in COVID-19. Assay used: immunoSEQ multiplex PCR; TCRdb lists only in-frame clones, some missing. Of roughly 68,000 clones listed, roughly 84% were seen once; the top ten hold about 6.6%. The sample consisted of peripheral blood. The receptor set was obtained from a man aged 45-60 years with active COVID-19. CDR3s include the opening cysteine and the closing phenylalanine or tryptophan. A D gene is named only where the DNA matches it firmly. Rows give clone size only sometimes, using once, few, many, or a class for an expanded clone.

v_gene	j_gene	abundance	len	d_gene	CDR3nt	CDR3aa
TRBV7-2	TRBJ2-7	NA	16	TRBD2	TGTGCCAGCAGCTTTAACCCCCCCGGGACTAGCCACGAGCAGTACTTC	CASSFNPPGTSHEQYF
TRBV27	TRBJ1-6	few	16	TRBD1	TGTGCCAGCAGGGTACAGGGGGCTCATTATAATTCACCCCTCCACTTT	CASRVQGAHYNSPLHF
TRBV29-1	TRBJ1-4	few	16	TRBD1	TGCAGCGTTCTGGCAGGGGGCGGAGTAGATGTCGAAAAACTGTTTTTT	CSVLAGGGVDVEKLFF
TRBV28	TRBJ2-7	NA	16	TRBD2	TGTGCCAGCAGTTTAAGACTAGCGGGAGGGTACTACGAGCAGTACTTC	CASSLRLAGGYYEQYF
TRBV15	TRBJ1-1	NA	15	NA	TGTGCCACCAGCAGAGATAGGGGGTTGGACACTGAAGCTTTCTTT	CATSRDRGLDTEAFF
TRBV12-5	TRBJ1-1	NA	15	TRBD1	TGTGCTAGTGGTTTGGAAAGGACAGGGAACACTGAAGCTTTCTTT	CASGLERTGNTEAFF
TRBV7-3	TRBJ2-2	NA	18	TRBD2	TGTGCCAGCAGCAAAGGGACTAGCGGGATCGGGAACACCGGGGAGCTGTTTTTT	CASSKGTSGIGNTGELFF
TRBV25-1	TRBJ2-3	NA	15	TRBD2	TGTGCCAGCAGTGAACGATCCCGGACTAGGGACACGCAGTATTTT	CASSERSRTRDTQYF
TRBV18	TRBJ2-1	NA	15	NA	TGTGCCAGCTCACCACCGGAGAGGGTCGGTAATGAGCAGTTCTTC	CASSPPERVGNEQFF
TRBV9	TRBJ2-7	NA	17	TRBD2	TGTGCCAGCAGCGTAGGAACGGGAGGGTCCTTCTCCTACGAGCAGTACTTC	CASSVGTGGSFSYEQYF
TRBV6-2/TRBV6-3	TRBJ2-7	NA	15	NA	TGTGCCAGCAGTACGCAGGGGCCTCCCACCTACGAGCAGTACTTC	CASSTQGPPTYEQYF
TRBV7-2	TRBJ2-1	NA	14	TRBD2	TGTGCCAGCAGCGTCTTCGGGGGGACCAATGAGCAGTTCTTC	CASSVFGGTNEQFF
TRBV6-2/TRBV6-3	TRBJ2-7	NA	15	TRBD2	TGTGCCAGCAGTTACACACTAGCGGGAGTTTCCGAGCAGTACTTC	CASSYTLAGVSEQYF
TRBV28	TRBJ2-3	NA	14	NA	TGTGCCAGCAGTTTTCCTATGGGCTCCCATACGCAGTATTTT	CASSFPMGSHTQYF
TRBV11-2	TRBJ2-2	NA	16	TRBD2	TGTGCCAGCAGCTTCCGACTAGCGGGGAACACCGGGGAGCTGTTTTTT	CASSFRLAGNTGELFF